Each of the 2 T cell receptor beta chains below was sequenced from the same sample in a study of T cells in Graves' hyperthyroidism and ophthalmopathy. It was RNA transcripts that yielded the amplified TCR beta CDR3 regions. First-round RT-PCR with HTBI primers amplified the TCR CDR3 region. TCRdb recomputed calls from the multiplex PCR reads with MiXCR, one row per CDR3 protein. The sample records some 440,000 distinct CDR3 sequences, roughly 14% being singletons. Sequencing input: blood. These receptors all stem from a woman under 30 with Graves' hyperthyroidism.

This clonotype was seen more than once but under ten times. With a much larger clone just one base away, this may be a read error. This sequence joins TRBV2 and TRBJ2-6; D assignment may be TRBD1 or TRBD2 (6 bases each). Between the trimmed V and J ends, which lost 11 bases and 1 base, there was a span of 27 bases. Per the germline V gene, CDR1 is SNHLY and CDR2 is FYNNEI. CDR3 length equals 19 residues. CDR3 amino acids: CAGIPRGANRGSGANVLTF. CDR3 nucleotide sequence: TGTGCCGGCATCCCAAGGGGGGCCAACCGGGGGTCTGGGGCCAACGTCCTGACTTTC.

The sample holds many counts of this clonotype. The rearrangement uses TRBV20-1 and TRBJ2-5; 7 nucleotides match TRBD2. Germline V gives CDR1 DFQATT, CDR2 SNEGSKA (reference sequence). V lost 7 bases to trimming and J lost 5 bases; unmatched junction nucleotides: 10. This CDR3 contains 13 residues. CDR3 loop: CSGQKSGAETQYF. CDR3 nucleotide sequence: TGCAGTGGTCAAAAAAGCGGGGCGGAGACCCAGTACTTC.